The rows below give T cell receptor beta chains drawn from one sample of a study of blood T cells in healthy people across ages. TCRdb fed the 5' RACE reads into MiXCR, producing one record per CDR3 protein. The sample contains hundreds of thousands of distinct CDR3 sequences, roughly 30% of which appear only once. Sequences were obtained from blood. The receptors here all came from a woman aged 80 or over in good health. Both conserved end residues are part of each CDR3. Each record gives: D gene, clone size, J gene, V gene, CDR3 DNA, CDR3 protein. The D gene is left open where the match is weak. Size values are once, few and many counts, or a class for expanded clones, and some rows have none.

D: .
size: .
J: TRBJ1-4
V: TRBV15
DNA: TGTGCCACCAGCCTCGCCACTCGGGGGGAGAGCGAAAAACTGTTTTTT
CDR3: CATSLATRGESEKLFF

D: .
size: few
J: TRBJ1-1
V: TRBV6-1
DNA: TGTGCCAGCAGTGAGAATACGATGAACACTGAAGCTTTCTTT
CDR3: CASSENTMNTEAFF

D: TRBD2
size: .
J: TRBJ2-1
V: TRBV19
DNA: TGTGCCAGTAGCCCGCGGGGGGCGCTTAGAAATGAGCAGTTCTTC
CDR3: CASSPRGALRNEQFF

D: .
size: many
J: TRBJ2-3
V: TRBV9
DNA: TGTGCCAGCAGCGTAGCCCTCCCGGGGACAGATACGCAGTATTTT
CDR3: CASSVALPGTDTQYF

D: .
size: few
J: TRBJ2-2
V: TRBV5-5
DNA: TGTGCCAGCAGCCGGCAGGGTGTGGGGGAGCTGTTTTTT
CDR3: CASSRQGVGELFF

D: TRBD1
size: .
J: TRBJ1-1
V: TRBV5-1
DNA: TGCGCCAGCAACTCCGGGACAGGGAGTACGGGCACTGAAGCTTTCTTT
CDR3: CASNSGTGSTGTEAFF

D: .
size: many
J: TRBJ1-5
V: TRBV6-5
DNA: TGTGCCAGCAGCCGCCGGGGGGATCAGCCCCAGCATTTT
CDR3: CASSRRGDQPQHF

D: .
size: many
J: TRBJ2-1
V: TRBV3-1
DNA: TGTGCCAGCAGCCTGTGGACGGGTGAGCAGTTCTTC
CDR3: CASSLWTGEQFF

D: .
size: .
J: TRBJ1-1
V: TRBV20-1
DNA: TGCAGTGCTAGATTAGGGCGGGACACTGAAGCTTTCTTT
CDR3: CSARLGRDTEAFF

D: TRBD1
size: .
J: TRBJ2-7
V: TRBV5-1
DNA: TGCGCCAGCAGCTTGGGGGACAGGGGGCGAGGCGAGCAGTACTTC
CDR3: CASSLGDRGRGEQYF

D: .
size: few
J: TRBJ1-6
V: TRBV6-1
DNA: TGTGCCAGCAGTGAGCAGGAATCCTATAATTCACCCCTCCACTTT
CDR3: CASSEQESYNSPLHF

D: TRBD1
size: many
J: TRBJ2-5
V: TRBV7-2
DNA: TGTGCCAGCAGCTTAGGGACAGGGCAACAGGAGACCCAGTACTTC
CDR3: CASSLGTGQQETQYF

D: .
size: many
J: TRBJ2-3
V: TRBV7-3
DNA: TGTGCCAGCAGCCCTAAACAGGACACAGATACGCAGTATTTT
CDR3: CASSPKQDTDTQYF

D: .
size: .
J: TRBJ1-2
V: TRBV19
DNA: TGTGCCGCCGGATTAGGGGGAGGAGGCTACACCTTC
CDR3: CAAGLGGGGYTF

D: .
size: .
J: TRBJ1-2
V: TRBV3-1
DNA: TGTGCCAGCAGCCGCCGCGATGGCATTAACTATGGCTACACCTTC
CDR3: CASSRRDGINYGYTF

D: TRBD1
size: .
J: TRBJ2-7
V: TRBV18
DNA: TGTACCAGCTCACCTATAGACAGGGCTGGCGAGCAGTACTTC
CDR3: CTSSPIDRAGEQYF

D: TRBD2
size: many
J: TRBJ2-5
V: TRBV27
DNA: TGTGCCAGCAGTTTAAGTAAAATGGGGAGGGAGCAGTACTTC
CDR3: CASSLSKMGREQYF

D: .
size: many
J: TRBJ2-6
V: TRBV7-9
DNA: TGTGCCAGCAGCGCCAGGGCTTCTGGGGCCAACGTCCTGACTTTC
CDR3: CASSARASGANVLTF

D: TRBD1
size: .
J: TRBJ1-5
V: TRBV6-1
DNA: TGTGCCAGCGACAGGGGGAGCAATCAGCCCCAGCATTTT
CDR3: CASDRGSNQPQHF

D: .
size: few
J: TRBJ1-1
V: TRBV20-1
DNA: TGCAGTGCCATAAGGGTGAACACTGAAGCTTTCTTT
CDR3: CSAIRVNTEAFF

D: .
size: many
J: TRBJ2-3
V: TRBV6-2/TRBV6-3
DNA: TGTGCCAGCAGTAACGGCGCAGGGGGCACAGATACGCAGTATTTT
CDR3: CASSNGAGGTDTQYF

D: .
size: many
J: TRBJ2-4
V: TRBV10-3
DNA: TGTGCCATCAGTGAGTCGTTCCAGAACATTCAGTACTTC
CDR3: CAISESFQNIQYF

D: .
size: few
J: TRBJ2-3
V: TRBV28
DNA: TGTGCCAGCAGTAGGGCCCGCGGGGGCACCAGCACAGATACGCGGTATTTT
CDR3: CASSRARGGTSTDTRYF

D: TRBD1
size: .
J: TRBJ1-1
V: TRBV20-1
DNA: TGCAGTGCTAGGGGCAGGGGGCGCACGGCAGCTTTCTTT
CDR3: CSARGRGRTAAFF

D: TRBD1
size: few
J: TRBJ1-1
V: TRBV25-1
DNA: TGTGCCAGCAGTGGCAGGACAGGGAAGACTGAAGCTTTCTTT
CDR3: CASSGRTGKTEAFF

D: TRBD1
size: .
J: TRBJ2-3
V: TRBV12-3/TRBV12-4
DNA: TGTGCCACTAAGACAGGGAAAGCAGATACGCAGTATTTT
CDR3: CATKTGKADTQYF

D: TRBD2
size: many
J: TRBJ2-5
V: TRBV6-2/TRBV6-3
DNA: TGTGCCAGCAGTTCACCGGGGGGAACGCAAGAGACCCAGTACTTC
CDR3: CASSSPGGTQETQYF

D: TRBD1
size: many
J: TRBJ1-1
V: TRBV5-1
DNA: TGCGCCAGCAGCTCGGGACAGGGTCAGGCTGAAGCTTTCTTT
CDR3: CASSSGQGQAEAFF

D: .
size: many
J: TRBJ2-7
V: TRBV18
DNA: TGTGCCAGCTCACCATCGGGGGTCGGCAACGAGCAGTACTTC
CDR3: CASSPSGVGNEQYF

D: TRBD2
size: .
J: TRBJ2-7
V: TRBV29-1
DNA: TGCAGCGGACGACTAGCGGCCTCCTACGAGCAGTACTTC
CDR3: CSGRLAASYEQYF

D: .
size: many
J: TRBJ2-5
V: TRBV3-1
DNA: TGTGCCAGCAGCCAATTTGGAGGGCGGCTTGGGGAGACCCAGTACTTC
CDR3: CASSQFGGRLGETQYF

D: .
size: .
J: TRBJ2-2
V: TRBV19
DNA: TGTGCCAGTAGTATCAGAGGCACCGGGGAGCTGTTTTTT
CDR3: CASSIRGTGELFF

D: .
size: .
J: TRBJ2-7
V: TRBV12-3/TRBV12-4
DNA: TGTGCCAGCAGTGCTAAGGGGGGGGGCTACGAGCAGTACTTC
CDR3: CASSAKGGGYEQYF

D: .
size: few
J: TRBJ1-1
V: TRBV13
DNA: TGTGCCAGCAGCTTAGGGATTTTAGGGACTGAAGCTTTCTTT
CDR3: CASSLGILGTEAFF

D: TRBD2
size: many
J: TRBJ2-1
V: TRBV6-6
DNA: TGTGCCAGCAGGATGAGCGGGGGACCCTACAATGAGCAGTTCTTC
CDR3: CASRMSGGPYNEQFF

D: TRBD1
size: many
J: TRBJ2-7
V: TRBV7-2
DNA: TGTGCCAGCAGCTCCCGGGACAGGGGAGGCGAGCAGTACTTC
CDR3: CASSSRDRGGEQYF

D: .
size: many
J: TRBJ1-5
V: TRBV27
DNA: TGTGCCAGCAGTTTACTAGGGAGTCAGCCCCAGCATTTT
CDR3: CASSLLGSQPQHF

D: TRBD1
size: many
J: TRBJ2-1
V: TRBV29-1
DNA: TGCAGCGTTGGTCAGGGGGCATGGGATGAGCAGTTCTTC
CDR3: CSVGQGAWDEQFF

D: .
size: .
J: TRBJ2-3
V: TRBV7-2
DNA: TGTGCCAGCAGCTTAGCGAAACAGGTTTGGGATACGCAGTATTTT
CDR3: CASSLAKQVWDTQYF

D: TRBD2
size: few
J: TRBJ2-2
V: TRBV7-3
DNA: TGTGCTAGCAGCACCGTAGGGGCGGGGGCGAACACCGGGGAGCTGTTTTTT
CDR3: CASSTVGAGANTGELFF

D: .
size: few
J: TRBJ1-6
V: TRBV4-1
DNA: TGCGCCAGCGCCGAAGGGAGCTCCTATAATTCACCCCTCCACTTT
CDR3: CASAEGSSYNSPLHF

D: .
size: .
J: TRBJ1-5
V: TRBV3-1
DNA: TGTGCCAGCAGCCAAGCGCAGGGGACAAGTCAGCCCCAGCATTTT
CDR3: CASSQAQGTSQPQHF

D: TRBD2
size: many
J: TRBJ2-3
V: TRBV7-3
DNA: TGTGCCAGCAGCTTAGCTAGCGGGGCTGTAAATACGCAGTATTTT
CDR3: CASSLASGAVNTQYF

D: .
size: .
J: TRBJ2-1
V: TRBV20-1
DNA: TGCAGTGCTAGAGATCGAGGACTTCAGTTCTTC
CDR3: CSARDRGLQFF

D: .
size: .
J: TRBJ2-1
V: TRBV12-3/TRBV12-4
DNA: TGTGCCAGCAGCTCGGGAATGAATGAGCAGTTCTTC
CDR3: CASSSGMNEQFF

D: TRBD2
size: many
J: TRBJ2-7
V: TRBV27
DNA: TGTGCCAGCAGCCTGGACCGGACTAGCCGTAACTACGAGCAGTACTTC
CDR3: CASSLDRTSRNYEQYF

D: .
size: .
J: TRBJ1-4
V: TRBV6-6
DNA: TGTGCCAGCTCGTACCGGACACAACTTAATGAAAAACTGTTTTTT
CDR3: CASSYRTQLNEKLFF

D: .
size: many
J: TRBJ2-1
V: TRBV7-8
DNA: TGTGCCAGCAGCTTAGATCTGTTTGGTGGGGCGGGGTATGAGCAGTTCTTC
CDR3: CASSLDLFGGAGYEQFF

D: .
size: many
J: TRBJ1-2
V: TRBV7-4
DNA: TGTGCCAGCAGCTTAGAACAGGGACCTAACTATGGCTACACCTTC
CDR3: CASSLEQGPNYGYTF

D: TRBD1
size: many
J: TRBJ2-7
V: TRBV27
DNA: TGTGCCAGCAGGCCCCCGGGACAGAAGTCCTACGAGCAGTACTTC
CDR3: CASRPPGQKSYEQYF

D: .
size: many
J: TRBJ2-6
V: TRBV7-3
DNA: TGTGCCAGCAGCCCGACGGTCCTAAGCTCTGGGGCCAACGTCCTGACTTTC
CDR3: CASSPTVLSSGANVLTF

D: TRBD1
size: many
J: TRBJ1-2
V: TRBV6-4
DNA: TGTGCCAGCAGTGACTCCGGGACAGGGGATAACTATGGCTACACCTTC
CDR3: CASSDSGTGDNYGYTF

D: .
size: few
J: TRBJ1-4
V: TRBV9
DNA: TGTGCCAGCAGCGTAGCAGGCGGGGAAAAACTGTTTTTT
CDR3: CASSVAGGEKLFF

D: TRBD1
size: .
J: TRBJ1-6
V: TRBV25-1
DNA: TGTGCCAGCAGTGAAGACAGGGGGGATAATTCACCCCTCCACTTT
CDR3: CASSEDRGDNSPLHF

D: .
size: few
J: TRBJ2-2
V: TRBV12-5
DNA: TGTGCTAGTGGTTTGGATACCGGGGAGCTGTTTTTT
CDR3: CASGLDTGELFF

D: .
size: many
J: TRBJ2-7
V: TRBV29-1
DNA: TGCAGCGTTGAAGTTAGTCTGGACGAGCAGTACTTC
CDR3: CSVEVSLDEQYF

D: .
size: many
J: TRBJ1-2
V: TRBV27
DNA: TGTGCCAGCGGGCAAGAGGGTGGCTACACCTTC
CDR3: CASGQEGGYTF

D: TRBD1
size: many
J: TRBJ2-7
V: TRBV2
DNA: TGTGCCAGCAGGCCCGACAGGGACTCCTACGAGCAGTACTTC
CDR3: CASRPDRDSYEQYF

D: TRBD2
size: .
J: TRBJ2-1
V: TRBV19
DNA: TGTGCCAGTAGTACATTCAGCGGGGCTTACAATGAGCAGTTCTTC
CDR3: CASSTFSGAYNEQFF